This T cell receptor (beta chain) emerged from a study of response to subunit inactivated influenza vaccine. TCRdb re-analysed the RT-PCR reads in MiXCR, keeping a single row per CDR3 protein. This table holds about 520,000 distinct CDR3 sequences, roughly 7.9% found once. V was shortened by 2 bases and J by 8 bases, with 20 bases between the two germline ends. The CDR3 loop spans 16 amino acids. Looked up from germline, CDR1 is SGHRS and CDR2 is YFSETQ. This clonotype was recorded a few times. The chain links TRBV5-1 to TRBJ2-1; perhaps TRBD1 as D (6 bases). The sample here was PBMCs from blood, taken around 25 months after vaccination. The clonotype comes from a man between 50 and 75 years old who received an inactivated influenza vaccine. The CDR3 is CASSFRLRQVGDEQFF. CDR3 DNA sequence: TGCGCCAGCAGCTTTAGGCTCCGACAGGTCGGGGATGAGCAGTTCTTC.